A selection of T cell receptor beta chains follows, all from one sample in a study of cytomegalovirus exposure and HLA in healthy donors. TCRdb keeps only in-frame clones here, not all; method: immunoSEQ multiplex PCR. The table records over 150,000 clones, 75% to 90% of them present only once. The sequenced sample consisted of PBMCs. The receptors derive from a male donor in good health and CMV-seronegative. CDR3s include the opening cysteine and the closing phenylalanine or tryptophan. A D gene is named only where the DNA matches it firmly. Clone size is stated in some rows and not others, as once, few, many or a class when expanded.

v_gene	abundance	d_gene	j_gene	CDR3nt	CDR3aa
TRBV6-1	NA	NA	TRBJ1-1	TGTGCCAGCACTAGGGGGTTGGGGATGAACACTGAAGCTTTCTTT	CASTRGLGMNTEAFF
TRBV2	NA	TRBD1	TRBJ1-5	TGTGCCAGCAGTGAAATGGGACAGGGCAATCAGCCCCAGCATTTT	CASSEMGQGNQPQHF
TRBV5-1	NA	TRBD2	TRBJ2-7	TGCGCCAGCAGCTGGACTAGCGGGGCCTACGAGCAGTACTTC	CASSWTSGAYEQYF
TRBV27	NA	NA	TRBJ1-6	TGTGCCAGCAGTTTATTCCAGGGCGATGTTAATTCACCCCTCCACTTT	CASSLFQGDVNSPLHF
TRBV5-1	NA	TRBD1	TRBJ1-4	TGCGCCAGCAGCCCGACAGGGAGGTTAGAAAAACTGTTTTTT	CASSPTGRLEKLFF
TRBV6-1	NA	TRBD1	TRBJ2-7	TGTGCCAGCAGTTCAATCCGGGACAGGGGGCGTGAGCAGTACTTC	CASSSIRDRGREQYF
TRBV18	few	NA	TRBJ1-1	TGTGCCAGCTCACCACCCGCCAGGGCCGCTAGCACTGAAGCTTTCTTT	CASSPPARAASTEAFF
TRBV5-1	NA	NA	TRBJ1-6	TGCGCCAGCAAGGAGGATGGACTTCAACCACCCCTCCACTTT	CASKEDGLQPPLHF
TRBV10-3	NA	TRBD2	TRBJ2-1	TGTGCCATCAGTGAGCTACTAGCGGGGGGAAATGAGCAGTTCTTC	CAISELLAGGNEQFF
TRBV6-4	NA	NA	TRBJ2-7	TGTGCCAGCAGTGACTCCGGACTTTACTACGAGCAGTACTTC	CASSDSGLYYEQYF
TRBV25-1	NA	NA	TRBJ2-4	TGTGCCAGCAGTGAGCCGGGGGTCGCCAAAAACATTCAGTACTTC	CASSEPGVAKNIQYF
TRBV5-8	NA	NA	TRBJ1-5	TGTGCCAGCAGCTTGGGCCAGGATCAGCCCCAGCATTTT	CASSLGQDQPQHF
TRBV7-2	NA	NA	TRBJ2-1	TGTGCCAGCAGCTTACAGACAAGCTCCTACAATGAGCAGTTCTTC	CASSLQTSSYNEQFF
TRBV6-5	NA	NA	TRBJ1-5	TGTGCCAGCAGTTACGATGCGTATCAGCCCCAGCATTTT	CASSYDAYQPQHF
TRBV27	NA	TRBD2	TRBJ2-3	TGTGCCAGCAGTTTATGGTCTAGCGGGGGGAGTAATACGCAGTATTTT	CASSLWSSGGSNTQYF
TRBV5-1	NA	NA	TRBJ1-1	TGCGCCAGCAGCTTGGATCTGGGAGGGAACACTGAAGCTTTCTTT	CASSLDLGGNTEAFF
TRBV7-6	NA	TRBD1	TRBJ2-7	TGTGCCAGCAGCCATGATCCGGGACAGGGGGGTCCCTACGAGCAGTACTTC	CASSHDPGQGGPYEQYF
TRBV23-1	NA	TRBD1	TRBJ1-2	TGCGCCAGCAGTCAATCGGGACAGGTCGGAGGCTACACCTTC	CASSQSGQVGGYTF
TRBV11-2	NA	TRBD1	TRBJ1-2	TGTGCCAGCAGCTTAGACCCCGGACAGGGCTATGGCTACACCTTC	CASSLDPGQGYGYTF
TRBV27	NA	NA	TRBJ2-1	TGTGCCAGCAGTTTAGAACGGAGCTCCTACAATGAGCAGCTCTTC	CASSLERSSYNEQLF
TRBV10-2	NA	NA	TRBJ1-5	TGCGCCAGCAGTGAGTCGGGGGGAAGCAATCAGCCCCAGCATTTT	CASSESGGSNQPQHF
TRBV19	NA	NA	TRBJ1-5	TGTGCCAGTAGTATAGTCGCAGAATATAGCAATCAGCCCCAGCATTTT	CASSIVAEYSNQPQHF
TRBV7-6	NA	TRBD1	TRBJ1-2	TGTGCCAGCAGCCTAGACAGGGGGAACTATGGCTACACCTTC	CASSLDRGNYGYTF
TRBV6-5	NA	TRBD2	TRBJ2-5	TGTGCCAGCGGCGGGGGGGCCTTTTTGGAGACCCAGTACTTC	CASGGGAFLETQYF
TRBV7-8	NA	NA	TRBJ1-2	TGTGCCAGCAGCCCTGGCGGGGTGAGCTATGGCTACACCTTC	CASSPGGVSYGYTF
TRBV5-5	NA	TRBD1	TRBJ1-2	TGTGCCAGCAGCATATCCGGGACAGAGTATGGCTACACCTTC	CASSISGTEYGYTF
TRBV11-2	NA	TRBD1	TRBJ2-4	TGTGCCAGCAGCTTAGACAGGGGGTTTTACATTCAGTACTTC	CASSLDRGFYIQYF
TRBV19	NA	TRBD1	TRBJ2-6	TGTGCCAGTAGTAAGGGGCGGGACAGGGGGTACGGCTCTGGGGCCAACGTCCTGACTTTC	CASSKGRDRGYGSGANVLTF
TRBV10-2	NA	NA	TRBJ1-4	TGCGCCAGCAGTGCCGACAGGCCCCCTGCGGAACTGTTTTTT	CASSADRPPAELFF
TRBV2	NA	NA	TRBJ1-6	TGTGCCAGCAGTGAAGAGAGCTCCTATAATTCACCCCTCCACTTT	CASSEESSYNSPLHF
TRBV30	NA	TRBD1	TRBJ2-7	TGTGCCTGGAAAGGGGACAGGGTCACCTACGAGCAGTACTTC	CAWKGDRVTYEQYF
TRBV7-2	NA	NA	TRBJ2-1	TGTGCCAGCACCCTATCAAGCCCGGGAAGCTCCTACAATGAGCAGTTCTTC	CASTLSSPGSSYNEQFF
TRBV7-6	NA	TRBD1	TRBJ1-5	TGTGCCAGCAGCCCGGGACAGGGGAACAATCAGCCCCAGCATTTT	CASSPGQGNNQPQHF
TRBV7-6	NA	NA	TRBJ1-3	TGTGCCAGCAGCCGAGAAGGGGCCGGTGGAAACACCATATATTTT	CASSREGAGGNTIYF
TRBV25-1	NA	NA	TRBJ2-3	TGTGCCAGCAGTCCGAGAAAGGACTACCCCACAGATACGCAGTATTTT	CASSPRKDYPTDTQYF
TRBV19	NA	TRBD1	TRBJ1-5	TGTGCCAGTAGTACGTCCGCGGCAGGGGGAAATCAGCCCCAGCATTTT	CASSTSAAGGNQPQHF
TRBV11-2	few	TRBD2	TRBJ2-1	TGTGCCAGCAGCTTATCCCCGTCGACTAGCGGGGTCTATGAGCAGTTCTTC	CASSLSPSTSGVYEQFF
TRBV7-9	NA	NA	TRBJ2-1	TGTGCCAGCAGTCGACCGGGATTTCATTTCAATGAGCAGTTCTTC	CASSRPGFHFNEQFF
TRBV6-1	NA	TRBD1	TRBJ2-6	TGTGCCAGCAGTGGAAGGGGAACAGGGGGAACCGGGGCCAACGTCCTGACTTTC	CASSGRGTGGTGANVLTF